This TCR beta chain stems from a study of CD8+CD57+ T cells in acquired aplastic anemia. The template used for profiling TCR beta VDJ and CDR3 was genomic DNA. TCRdb re-called the reads through MiXCR, storing one row per CDR3 protein. The sample shows fewer than 300,000 distinct CDR3 sequences, 65% to 90% of them seen only once. For sequencing, patients were chosen who had shown expansion of CD8+CD57+ cells by flow cytometry. Patients were treatment-naive when blood was sampled. The CDR3 sequence runs 16 residues, both termini included. CDR1 is SNHLY and CDR2 is FYNNEI in the germline V gene. This clonotype is a singleton in its sample. Since the CDR3 does not end with the conserved phenylalanine or tryptophan, this likely comes from a read error. The DNA is left out, because the CDR3 cannot be placed on it with certainty; the CDR3 is given as TCRdb lists it.

This receptor was identified in a human donor with aplastic anemia. Sequenced: sorted CD4+, CD8+, or CD8+CD57+ T cells (not recorded which) from PBMCs. The chain combines TRBV2 with TRBJ1-2; the table names TRBD1, a call not compared with the DNA. CDR3 residues: CASGYRGTDTQYGYPV.